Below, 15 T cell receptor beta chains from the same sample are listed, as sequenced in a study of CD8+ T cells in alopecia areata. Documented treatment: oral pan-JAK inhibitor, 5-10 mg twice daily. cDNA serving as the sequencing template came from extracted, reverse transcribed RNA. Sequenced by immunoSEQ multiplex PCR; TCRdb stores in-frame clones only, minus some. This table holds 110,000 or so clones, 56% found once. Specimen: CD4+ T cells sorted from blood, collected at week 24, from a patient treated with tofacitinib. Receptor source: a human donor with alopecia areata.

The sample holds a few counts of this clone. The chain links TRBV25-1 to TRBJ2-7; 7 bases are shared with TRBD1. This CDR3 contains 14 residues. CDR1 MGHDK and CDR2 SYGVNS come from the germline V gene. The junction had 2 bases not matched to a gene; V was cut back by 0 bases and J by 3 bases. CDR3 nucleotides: TGTGCCAGCAGTGAATATGACAGGGACTACGAGCAGTACTTC. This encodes CASSEYDRDYEQYF.

The CDR3 loop is CASSVGRSGGALHF. CDR3 nucleotide sequence: TGTGCCAGCAGCGTAGGCAGGTCGGGGGGGGCCCTCCACTTT. The chain employs TRBV9 and TRBJ1-6; the D gene is possibly TRBD1 (5 bases). This CDR3 comprises 14 residues. The germline V and J ends were trimmed by 0 bases and 14 bases, with 15 bases remaining between them. CDR1 and CDR2 from the germline V gene are SGDLS and YYNGEE.

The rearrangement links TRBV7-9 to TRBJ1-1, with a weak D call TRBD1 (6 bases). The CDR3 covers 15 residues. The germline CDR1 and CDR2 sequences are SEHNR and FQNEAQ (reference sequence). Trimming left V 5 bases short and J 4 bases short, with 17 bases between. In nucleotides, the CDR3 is TGTGCCAGCAGCAACTACAGGGCTAAGGGCACTGAAGCTTTCTTT. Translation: CASSNYRAKGTEAFF. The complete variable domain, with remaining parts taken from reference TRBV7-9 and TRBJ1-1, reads DTGVSQNPRHKITKRGQNVTFRCDPISEHNRLYWYRQTLGQGPEFLTYFQNEAQLEKSRLLSDRFSAERPKGSFSTLEIQRTEQGDSAMYLCASSNYRAKGTEAFFGQGTRLTVV.

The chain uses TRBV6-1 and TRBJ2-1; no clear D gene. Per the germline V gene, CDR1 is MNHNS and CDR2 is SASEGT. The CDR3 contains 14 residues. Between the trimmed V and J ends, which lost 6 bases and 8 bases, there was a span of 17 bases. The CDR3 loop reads CASRLRVDRDEQFF. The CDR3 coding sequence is TGTGCCAGCAGACTCCGGGTCGATAGGGATGAGCAGTTCTTC.

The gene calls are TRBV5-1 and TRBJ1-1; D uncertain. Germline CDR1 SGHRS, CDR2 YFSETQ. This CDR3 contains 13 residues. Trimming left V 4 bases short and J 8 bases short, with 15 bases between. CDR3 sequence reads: CASSPEGWVEAFF. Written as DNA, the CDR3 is TGCGCCAGCAGCCCGGAAGGTTGGGTGGAAGCTTTCTTT.

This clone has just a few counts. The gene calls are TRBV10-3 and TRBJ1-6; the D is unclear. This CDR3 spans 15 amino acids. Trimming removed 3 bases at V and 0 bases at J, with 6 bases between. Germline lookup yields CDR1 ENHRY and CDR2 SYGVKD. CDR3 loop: CAISDHSSYNSPLHF. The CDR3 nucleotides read TGTGCCATCAGTGACCACTCCTCCTATAATTCACCCCTCCACTTT.

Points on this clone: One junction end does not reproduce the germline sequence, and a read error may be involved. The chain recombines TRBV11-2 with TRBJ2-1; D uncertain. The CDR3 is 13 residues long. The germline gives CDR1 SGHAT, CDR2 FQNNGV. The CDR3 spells CASTLPPYNEQFF. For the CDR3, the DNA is TGTGCCAGCACCTTACCGCCCTACAATGAGCAGTTCTTC.

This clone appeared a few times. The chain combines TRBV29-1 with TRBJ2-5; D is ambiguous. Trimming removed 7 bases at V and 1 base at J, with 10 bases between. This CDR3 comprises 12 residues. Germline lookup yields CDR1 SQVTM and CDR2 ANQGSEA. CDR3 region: CSGGSVQETQYF. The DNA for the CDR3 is TGCAGCGGGGGATCGGTCCAAGAGACCCAGTACTTC. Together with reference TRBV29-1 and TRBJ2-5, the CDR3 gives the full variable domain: SAVISQKPSRDICQRGTSLTIQCQVDSQVTMMFWYRQQPGQSLTLIATANQGSEATYESGFVIDKFPISRPNLTFSTLTVSNMSPEDSSIYLCSGGSVQETQYFGPGTRLLVL.

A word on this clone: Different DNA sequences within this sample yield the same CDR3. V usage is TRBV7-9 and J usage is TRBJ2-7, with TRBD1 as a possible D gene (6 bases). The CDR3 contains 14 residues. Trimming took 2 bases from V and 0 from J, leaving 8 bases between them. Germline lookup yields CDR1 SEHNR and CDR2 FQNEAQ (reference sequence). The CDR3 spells CASSLQQGSYEQYF. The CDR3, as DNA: TGTGCCAGCAGCTTACAACAGGGCTCCTACGAGCAGTACTTC.

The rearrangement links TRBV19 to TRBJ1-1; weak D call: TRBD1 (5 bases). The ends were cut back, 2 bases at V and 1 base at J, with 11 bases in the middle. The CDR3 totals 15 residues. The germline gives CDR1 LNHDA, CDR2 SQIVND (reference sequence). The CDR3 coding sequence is TGTGCCAGTAGTATAAGGCCAGGGACGAACACTGAAGCTTTCTTT. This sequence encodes CASSIRPGTNTEAFF. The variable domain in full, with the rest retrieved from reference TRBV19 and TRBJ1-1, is DGGITQSPKYLFRKEGQNVTLSCEQNLNHDAMYWYRQDPGQGLRLIYYSQIVNDFQKGDIAEGYSVSREKKESFPLTVTSAQKNPTAFYLCASSIRPGTNTEAFFGQGTRLTVV.

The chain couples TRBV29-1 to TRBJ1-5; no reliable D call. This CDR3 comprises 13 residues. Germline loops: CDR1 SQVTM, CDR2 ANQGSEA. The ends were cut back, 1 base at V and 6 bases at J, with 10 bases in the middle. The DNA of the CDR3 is TGCAGCGTTGAAGGGGTTCCGGGTCAGCCCCAGCATTTT. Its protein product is CSVEGVPGQPQHF. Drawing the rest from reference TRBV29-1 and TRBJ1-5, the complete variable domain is SAVISQKPSRDICQRGTSLTIQCQVDSQVTMMFWYRQQPGQSLTLIATANQGSEATYESGFVIDKFPISRPNLTFSTLTVSNMSPEDSSIYLCSVEGVPGQPQHFGDGTRLSIL.

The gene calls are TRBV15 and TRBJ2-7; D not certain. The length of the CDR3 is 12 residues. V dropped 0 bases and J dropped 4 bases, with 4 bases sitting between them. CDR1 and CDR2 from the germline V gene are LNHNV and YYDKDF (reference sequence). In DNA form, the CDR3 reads TGTGCCACCAGCAGAGATATGTACGAGCAGTACTTC. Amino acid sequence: CATSRDMYEQYF.

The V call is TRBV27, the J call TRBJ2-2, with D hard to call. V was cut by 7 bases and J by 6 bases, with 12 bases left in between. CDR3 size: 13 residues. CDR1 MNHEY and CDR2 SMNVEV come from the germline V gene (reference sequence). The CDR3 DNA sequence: TGTGCCAGCACCCCAAGTGGGCCCGGGGAGCTGTTTTTT. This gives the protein CASTPSGPGELFF.

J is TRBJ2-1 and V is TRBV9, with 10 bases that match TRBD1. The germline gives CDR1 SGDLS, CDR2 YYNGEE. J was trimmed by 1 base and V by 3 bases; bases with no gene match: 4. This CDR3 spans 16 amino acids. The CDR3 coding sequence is TGTGCCAGCAGCGCGGGACAGGGGTATTCCTACAATGAGCAGTTCTTC. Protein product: CASSAGQGYSYNEQFF. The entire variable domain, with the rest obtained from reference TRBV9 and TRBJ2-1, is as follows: DSGVTQTPKHLITATGQRVTLRCSPRSGDLSVYWYQQSLDQGLQFLIQYYNGEERAKGNILERFSAQQFPDLHSELNLSSLELGDSALYFCASSAGQGYSYNEQFFGPGTRLTVL.

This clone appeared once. Here the CDR3 reads CASSDGTNEQFF. CDR3 nucleotides: TGTGCCAGCAGTGATGGCACGAATGAGCAGTTCTTC. This chain links TRBV25-1 with TRBJ2-1; D not certain. CDR1 is MGHDK, CDR2 SYGVNS, per germline. V gave up 3 bases and J gave up 7 bases, with 7 bases separating them. The CDR3 loop spans 12 amino acids.